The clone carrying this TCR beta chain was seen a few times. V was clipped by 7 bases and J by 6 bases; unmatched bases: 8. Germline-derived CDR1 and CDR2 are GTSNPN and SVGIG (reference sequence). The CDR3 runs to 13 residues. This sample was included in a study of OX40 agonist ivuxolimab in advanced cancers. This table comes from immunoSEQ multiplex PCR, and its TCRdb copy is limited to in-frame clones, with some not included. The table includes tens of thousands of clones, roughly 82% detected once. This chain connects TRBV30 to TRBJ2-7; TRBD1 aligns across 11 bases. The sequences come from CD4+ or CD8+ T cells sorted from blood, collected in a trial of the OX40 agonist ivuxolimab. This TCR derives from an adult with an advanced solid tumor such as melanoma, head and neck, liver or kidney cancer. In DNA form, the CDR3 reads TGTGCCTTCACGCCCGGGACAGGGGGCGAGCAGTACTTC. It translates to CAFTPGTGGEQYF.